This TCR beta chain emerged from a study of post-analysis software for immune sequencing data. The overall study: The courses of disease that were included comprised relapsing-remitting, secondary progressive and progressive-relapsing multiple sclerosis.

Of note for this clonotype: What it binds is not known. The CDR3 carries no conserved terminal phenylalanine or tryptophan, so it likely arises from a read error.

The CDR3 runs to 16 residues. CDR1 is SGHKS, CDR2 YYEKEE, per germline (reference sequence). Trimming shortened V by 3 bases and J by 5 bases, and 19 bases separated the two germline ends. Broader study findings: For normalized Chao1 diversity, multiple sclerosis patients scored significantly lower than controls did. The five TRBV segments detected at higher frequency in patients than in controls included TRBV5-6, TRBV5-1 and TRBV20-1.

Unique molecular identifiers featured in each of the TCR beta cDNA libraries. Once about 0.95 to 10 million T cells were used, roughly 0.5 million cDNA molecules resulted. TCRdb used MiXCR to reprocess the PCR reads, holding one entry per CDR3 protein. This table has 150,000 to 200,000 distinct CDR3 sequences, roughly 30% appearing once. The sequence was collected from a girl aged 10 to 17 with multiple sclerosis. The chain joins TRBV5-5 to TRBJ2-3, with D possibly matching TRBD2 (5 bases). What was sequenced was blood. The DNA of the CDR3 is TGTGCCAGCAGCTCCGGACTCGCTGCTGTTATAGATACGCAGTATTTG. Translated, it gives CASSSGLAAVIDTQYL.